This T cell receptor (beta chain) was observed in a study of cytomegalovirus exposure and HLA in healthy donors. Study-wide findings and caveats: Productive rates of about 90% or about 30% were seen for most TCR beta V segments in an earlier analysis. The authors listed approximately 160 TCR beta chains as cytomegalovirus-associated. The authors considered a cluster of highly shared sequence variants likely to be a sequencing artifact.

The PCR ran on 60 Vbeta and 13 Jbeta primers. Original processing notes: About 10 million shared chains were among the 80 million or so unique TCR beta chains that a later analysis counted. Sequenced by immunoSEQ multiplex PCR; TCRdb stores in-frame clones only, minus some. From that table come the V and J calls and clone size; the DNA was used to work out D and trimming. This sample has about 130,000 clones, with 70% to 80% found just once. With respect to this clone: Its antigen remains unidentified.

Sequencing was done on a sample of PBMCs. This sequence was found in a woman aged 55-69 years in good health and CMV-seropositive.

Here the CDR3 reads CSVVLATNEKLFF. DNA for the CDR3: TGCAGCGTTGTACTCGCAACTAATGAAAAACTGTTTTTT. The rearrangement joins TRBV29-1 to TRBJ1-4; D gene ambiguous. V was shortened by 4 bases and J by 0 bases, with 6 bases between the two germline ends. Per germline, CDR1 SQVTM and CDR2 ANQGSEA. The CDR3 totals 13 residues.